This T cell receptor (beta chain) derives from a study of cytomegalovirus exposure and HLA in healthy donors. The PCR was carried out with 60 Vbeta primers and 13 Jbeta primers. Method: immunoSEQ multiplex PCR; TCRdb's copy keeps in-frame clones and lacks some. The data show 140,000 to 150,000 clones, over 60% seen once. The V end was cut by 0 bases, the J end by 4 bases, with 5 bases between. The length of the CDR3 is 14 residues. Germline loops: CDR1 SGHRS, CDR2 YFSETQ. Input material: PBMCs. The clonotype originates from a woman between 18 and 29 years old in good health and CMV-seronegative. V usage is TRBV5-1 and J usage is TRBJ2-6; no clear D. CDR3 nucleotide sequence: TGCGCCAGCAGCTTGGGAGGAGGGGCCAACGTCCTGACTTTC. Translation gives CASSLGGGANVLTF.